The rows below give T cell receptor beta chains drawn from one sample of a study of regulatory T cells in long-lasting Graves disease. MiXCR, applied by TCRdb to the multiplex PCR reads, yields one record per CDR3 protein. Seen here are some 370,000 distinct CDR3 sequences, about an eighth observed once, and the top ten hold approximately 20%. This same sample was also taken into another study, of T cells in Graves' hyperthyroidism and ophthalmopathy.

The material was peripheral blood mononuclear cells (PBMCs), obtained at new diagnosis, from a patient treated with antithyroid drugs. The receptors were sampled from a woman aged 18-29 years with Graves disease. Both conserved end residues are part of each CDR3. The D gene is left open where the match is weak. Expanded clones are given a class, and other clones once, few, many or no size at all.

abundance | j_gene | d_gene | v_gene | len | CDR3aa | CDR3nt
many | TRBJ1-2 | . | TRBV7-9 | 13 | CASTMSDSYGYTF | TGTGCCAGCACGATGTCGGACAGCTATGGCTACACCTTC
. | TRBJ2-5 | TRBD2 | TRBV29-1 | 14 | CSVYWTSGEETQYF | TGCAGCGTTTACTGGACTAGCGGGGAAGAGACCCAGTACTTC
many | TRBJ2-7 | . | TRBV27 | 16 | CASSLGYSGLSYEQYF | TGTGCCAGCAGTTTAGGTTATAGCGGATTATCCTACGAGCAGTACTTC
few | TRBJ2-5 | TRBD2 | TRBV6-1 | 13 | CASRRLASETQYF | TGTGCCAGTCGAAGACTAGCATCCGAGACCCAGTACTTC
many | TRBJ2-1 | . | TRBV6-2/TRBV6-3 | 17 | CASSTRELLSSYNEQFF | TGTGCCAGCAGTACTAGGGAACTCCTGAGCTCCTACAATGAGCAGTTCTTC
few | TRBJ2-1 | . | TRBV5-1 | 15 | CASSSGTSTYSEQFF | TGCGCCAGCAGCTCCGGGACTTCCACGTATTCTGAGCAGTTCTTC
many | TRBJ2-2 | TRBD2 | TRBV3-1 | 15 | CASMAGGLATGELFF | TGTGCCAGCATGGCGGGGGGGCTTGCCACCGGGGAGCTGTTTTTT
many | TRBJ1-1 | . | TRBV6-1 | 16 | CASSHVLGPVNTEAFF | TGTGCCAGCAGTCATGTACTGGGCCCGGTGAACACTGAAGCTTTCTTT
. | TRBJ2-2 | . | TRBV6-2/TRBV6-3 | 12 | CATTANTGELFF | TGTGCCACGACAGCGAACACCGGGGAGCTGTTTTTT
many | TRBJ2-1 | . | TRBV6-2/TRBV6-3 | 14 | CASSYSILDNEQFF | TGTGCCAGCAGTTACTCGATTTTGGACAATGAGCAGTTCTTC
many | TRBJ2-1 | . | TRBV27 | 14 | CASSFSASLNEQFF | TGTGCCAGCAGTTTTTCTGCCTCTCTCAATGAGCAGTTCTTC
few | TRBJ2-1 | . | TRBV27 | 12 | CASSFNSREQFF | TGTGCCAGCAGTTTCAATAGCCGTGAGCAGTTCTTC
many | TRBJ2-7 | TRBD2 | TRBV11-1 | 16 | CASSMGLAYGAYEQYF | TGTGCCAGCAGCATGGGACTAGCGTACGGAGCCTACGAGCAGTACTTC
many | TRBJ2-7 | . | TRBV4-1 | 13 | CASSQAVQIEQYF | TGCGCCAGCAGCCAAGCGGTCCAGATAGAGCAGTACTTC
. | TRBJ2-1 | TRBD2 | TRBV7-9 | 17 | CATPGLAGEVTYNEQFF | TGTGCCACCCCGGGACTAGCGGGAGAGGTTACCTACAATGAGCAGTTCTTC
. | TRBJ2-5 | . | TRBV14 | 17 | CASSQEGRWSGWKTQYF | TGTGCCAGCAGCCAAGAAGGACGGTGGTCAGGGTGGAAGACCCAGTACTTC
many | TRBJ1-1 | . | TRBV7-2 | 14 | CASSLVFVGGEAFF | TGTGCCAGCAGCTTAGTATTCGTAGGCGGTGAAGCTTTCTTT
many | TRBJ2-3 | . | TRBV3-1 | 13 | CASSQEYTDTQYF | TGTGCCAGCAGCCAAGAATACACAGATACGCAGTATTTT
many | TRBJ1-1 | . | TRBV7-2 | 14 | CASSLTPRGSEAFF | TGTGCCAGCAGCTTAACCCCAAGGGGGTCTGAAGCTTTCTTT
many | TRBJ2-1 | . | TRBV20-1 | 15 | CSASKKDGEYNEQFF | TGCAGTGCCTCCAAAAAAGACGGAGAATACAATGAGCAGTTCTTC